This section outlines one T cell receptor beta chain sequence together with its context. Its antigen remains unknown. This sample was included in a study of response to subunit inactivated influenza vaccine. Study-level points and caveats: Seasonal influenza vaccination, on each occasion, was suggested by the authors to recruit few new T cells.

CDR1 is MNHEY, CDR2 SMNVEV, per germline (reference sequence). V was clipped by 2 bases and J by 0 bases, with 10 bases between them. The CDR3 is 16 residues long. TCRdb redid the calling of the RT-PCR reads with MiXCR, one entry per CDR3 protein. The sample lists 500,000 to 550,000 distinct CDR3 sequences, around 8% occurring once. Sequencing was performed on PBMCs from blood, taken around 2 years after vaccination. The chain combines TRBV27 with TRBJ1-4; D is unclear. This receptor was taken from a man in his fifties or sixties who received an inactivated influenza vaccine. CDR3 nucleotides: TGTGCCAGCAGTTTAGCCGCCCCTACAACTAATGAAAAACTGTTTTTT. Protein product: CASSLAAPTTNEKLFF.